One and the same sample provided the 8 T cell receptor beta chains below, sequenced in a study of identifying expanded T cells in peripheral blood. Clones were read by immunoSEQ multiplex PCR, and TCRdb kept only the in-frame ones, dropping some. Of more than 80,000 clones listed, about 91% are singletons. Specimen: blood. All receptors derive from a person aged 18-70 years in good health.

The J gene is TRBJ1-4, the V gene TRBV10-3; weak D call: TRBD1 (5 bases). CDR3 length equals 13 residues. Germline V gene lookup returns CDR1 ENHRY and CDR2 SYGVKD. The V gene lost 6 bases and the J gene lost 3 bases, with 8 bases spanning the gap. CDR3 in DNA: TGTGCCATCAGAGGACAAGCTAATGAAAAACTGTTTTTT. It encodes CAIRGQANEKLFF.

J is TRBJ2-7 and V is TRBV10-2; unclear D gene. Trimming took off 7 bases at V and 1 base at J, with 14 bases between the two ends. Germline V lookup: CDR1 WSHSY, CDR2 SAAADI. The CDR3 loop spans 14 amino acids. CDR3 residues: CASTQESRSYEQYF. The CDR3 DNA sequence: TGCGCCAGCACCCAGGAGTCCCGTTCCTACGAGCAGTACTTC.

The CDR3 sequence is CASSYSWESGNTIYF. The CDR3 nucleotides read TGTGCCAGCAGTTACTCCTGGGAGTCTGGAAACACCATATATTTT. The V and J genes are TRBV6-6 and TRBJ1-3; D gene uncertain. Germline V gene data show CDR1 as MNHNY and CDR2 as SVGAGI (reference sequence). The CDR3 runs 15 residues. V gave up 0 bases and J gave up 1 base, with 7 bases separating them.

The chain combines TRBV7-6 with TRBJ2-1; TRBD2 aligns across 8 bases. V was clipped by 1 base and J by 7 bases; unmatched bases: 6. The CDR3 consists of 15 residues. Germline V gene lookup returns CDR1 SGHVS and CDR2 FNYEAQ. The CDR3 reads CASSLDPGGWNEQFF. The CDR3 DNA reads TGTGCCAGCAGCTTAGACCCGGGAGGGTGGAATGAGCAGTTCTTC.

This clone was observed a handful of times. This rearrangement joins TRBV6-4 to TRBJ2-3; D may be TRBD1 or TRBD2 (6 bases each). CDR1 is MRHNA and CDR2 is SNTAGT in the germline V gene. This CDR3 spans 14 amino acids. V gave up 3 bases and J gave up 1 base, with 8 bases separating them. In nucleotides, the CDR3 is TGTGCCAGCAGTGAGAGGGGGGGCACAGATACGCAGTATTTT. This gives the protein CASSERGGTDTQYF.

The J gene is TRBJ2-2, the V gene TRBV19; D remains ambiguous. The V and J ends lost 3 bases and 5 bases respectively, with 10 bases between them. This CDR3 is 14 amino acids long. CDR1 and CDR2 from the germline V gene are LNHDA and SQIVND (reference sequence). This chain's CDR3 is CASSIPAITGELFF. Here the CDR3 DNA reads TGTGCCAGTAGTATTCCCGCCATAACCGGGGAGCTGTTTTTT.

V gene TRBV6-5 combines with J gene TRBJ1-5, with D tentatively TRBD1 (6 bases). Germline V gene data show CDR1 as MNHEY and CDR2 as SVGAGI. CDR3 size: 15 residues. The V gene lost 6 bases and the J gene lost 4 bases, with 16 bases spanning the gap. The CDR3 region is CASRSAGGQNQPQHF. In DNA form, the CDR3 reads TGTGCCAGCAGATCCGCGGGGGGGCAGAATCAGCCCCAGCATTTT.

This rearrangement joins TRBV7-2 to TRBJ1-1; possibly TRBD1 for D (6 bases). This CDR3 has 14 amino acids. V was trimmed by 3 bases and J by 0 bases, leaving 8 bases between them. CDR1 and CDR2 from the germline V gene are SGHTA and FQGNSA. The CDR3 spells CASSLDRLNTEAFF. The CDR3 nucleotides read TGTGCCAGCAGCTTGGACAGATTGAACACTGAAGCTTTCTTT.